Following are 30 T cell receptor beta chains from one sample sequenced in a study of radiotherapy plus CTLA-4 blockade in lung cancer. Measured with immunoSEQ multiplex PCR; TCRdb has only the in-frame clones, and not every one. The table shows about 95,000 clones, with about four fifths occurring only once. Sequenced here: peripheral blood, sampled from a patient treated with radiotherapy plus ipilimumab. The receptor set was obtained from a human donor with non-small cell lung cancer who had stable disease on radiotherapy plus ipilimumab.

This chain links TRBV19 with TRBJ2-7; the match to TRBD1 covers 7 bases. In germline, CDR1 is LNHDA, CDR2 SQIVND (reference sequence). Trimming took 0 bases from V and 1 from J; bases not matched to a gene: 6. The CDR3 covers 16 residues. The CDR3 region is CASSIERTGVSYEQYF. CDR3 coding DNA: TGTGCCAGTAGTATAGAGCGGACAGGCGTATCCTACGAGCAGTACTTC.

The chain links TRBV7-8 to TRBJ2-7; TRBD2 aligns across 8 bases. This CDR3 region has 14 residues. Looked up from germline, CDR1 is SGHVS and CDR2 is FQNEAQ. J gave up 3 bases and V 4 bases, and 5 bases lay outside the gene matches. The CDR3 reads CASSSGGGFYEQYF. In DNA form, the CDR3 reads TGTGCCAGCAGCTCCGGGGGGGGTTTCTACGAGCAGTACTTC.

This clone was seen only a few times. The chain combines TRBV19 with TRBJ1-2; TRBD1 agrees at 9 bases. V lost 7 bases to trimming and J lost 7 bases; unmatched junction nucleotides: 7. CDR1 LNHDA and CDR2 SQIVND come from the germline V gene (reference sequence). The CDR3 spans 13 residues. The CDR3 sequence is CASTTDRGGGYTF. CDR3 coding DNA: TGTGCCAGTACCACGGACAGGGGAGGTGGCTACACCTTC.

The chain uses TRBV4-1 and TRBJ2-7, with 9 bases aligning to TRBD2. V shed 0 bases, J shed 6 bases, and the junction held 12 bases outside the gene matches. This CDR3 comprises 17 residues. CDR1 and CDR2 (germline): MGHRA, YSYEKL. This CDR3 reads CASSQDEGLANFCEQYF. For the CDR3, the DNA is TGCGCCAGCAGCCAAGATGAGGGACTAGCAAATTTCTGCGAGCAGTACTTC.

The gene calls are TRBV19 and TRBJ2-3, with 8 bases identical to TRBD2. Looked up from germline, CDR1 is LNHDA and CDR2 is SQIVND (reference sequence). CDR3 size: 17 residues. Losses at the gene ends were 3 bases for V and 2 bases for J; bases not matched to a gene: 10. This CDR3 reads CASSIGTSGGPTDTQYF. The CDR3 DNA sequence: TGTGCCAGTAGTATCGGCACAAGCGGGGGCCCCACAGATACGCAGTATTTT. The whole variable domain, filled in from reference TRBV19 and TRBJ2-3, reads DGGITQSPKYLFRKEGQNVTLSCEQNLNHDAMYWYRQDPGQGLRLIYYSQIVNDFQKGDIAEGYSVSREKKESFPLTVTSAQKNPTAFYLCASSIGTSGGPTDTQYFGPGTRLTVL.

The chain links TRBV10-1 to TRBJ2-5; possible D gene TRBD2, 5 bases. Germline values: CDR1 WNHNN, CDR2 SYGVQD (reference sequence). CDR3 length: 15 amino acids. V was clipped by 0 bases and J by 2 bases, with 10 bases between them. Here the CDR3 DNA reads TGCGCCAGCAGTGAGTCGATCCGCGGGCAAGAGACCCAGTACTTC. This encodes CASSESIRGQETQYF.

The genes are TRBV28 and TRBJ1-1, with 10 nucleotides matching TRBD1. CDR1 is MDHEN, CDR2 SYDVKM, per germline. With V trimmed by 5 bases and J by 4 bases, 4 bases remained unmatched. This CDR3 has 14 residues. CDR3 DNA: TGTGCCAGCAGTCGACAGGGGGCCGGCACTGAAGCTTTCTTT. It encodes CASSRQGAGTEAFF.

This clone was detected only a few times. The chain links TRBV28 to TRBJ1-5; weak D call: TRBD1 (6 bases). Trimming left V 8 bases short and J 1 base short, with 9 bases between. The germline CDR1 and CDR2 sequences are MDHEN and SYDVKM. The CDR3 is made up of 13 amino acids. CDR3: CASGGLSNQPQHF. The CDR3, as DNA: TGTGCCAGCGGGGGGCTGAGCAATCAGCCCCAGCATTTT.

The rearrangement joins TRBV9 to TRBJ2-7; 8 positions match TRBD1. The V gene's germline CDR1 is SGDLS and CDR2 YYNGEE. CDR3 length equals 16 residues. J lost 2 bases, V lost 0 bases, and 7 bases had no gene match. The CDR3 loop is CASSVESGQGAYEQYF. The CDR3 DNA reads TGTGCCAGCAGCGTAGAGTCAGGACAGGGAGCCTACGAGCAGTACTTC. The variable domain in full, completed from reference TRBV9 and TRBJ2-7, reads DSGVTQTPKHLITATGQRVTLRCSPRSGDLSVYWYQQSLDQGLQFLIQYYNGEERAKGNILERFSAQQFPDLHSELNLSSLELGDSALYFCASSVESGQGAYEQYFGPGTRLTVT.

The chain recombines TRBV5-1 with TRBJ1-1; no clear D gene. V lost 7 bases and J 0 bases, leaving 10 bases between the germline ends. Germline V gene lookup returns CDR1 SGHRS and CDR2 YFSETQ. This CDR3 has 13 residues. CDR3 in DNA: TGCGCCAGCCTCCAGGACCTGAACACTGAAGCTTTCTTT. As protein: CASLQDLNTEAFF.

Turning to this clone: At one boundary the junction diverges from the germline segment, which might be a read error. This sample also contains other DNA sequences that code for the same CDR3. The CDR3 sequence is CASVDRAQTQYF. CDR3 sequence (DNA): TGTGCCAGCGTCGACAGGGCACAGACTCAGTACTTC. This chain connects TRBV2 to TRBJ2-5; 7 nucleotides agree with TRBD1. This CDR3 region has 12 residues. Germline V lookup: CDR1 SNHLY, CDR2 FYNNEI.

This sequence joins TRBV6-1 and TRBJ1-1, with TRBD1 as a possible D gene (6 bases). Germline V gene lookup returns CDR1 MNHNS and CDR2 SASEGT. This CDR3 is 14 amino acids long. The V end was cut by 3 bases, the J end by 1 base, with 9 bases between. The CDR3 DNA reads as TGTGCCAGCAGTGAGGGACATAAGAACACTGAAGCTTTCTTT. Translating it yields CASSEGHKNTEAFF.

The chain links TRBV4-1 to TRBJ2-1, with D perhaps given as TRBD1 or TRBD2 (5 bases each). The CDR3 sequence is 15 residues long. Germline CDR1 is MGHRA and CDR2 is YSYEKL. Between the trimmed V and J ends, which lost 1 base and 4 bases, there was a span of 11 bases. The CDR3 DNA reads as TGCGCCAGCAGCCAAGTTGGGGGAGCTTACAATGAGCAGTTCTTC. It specifies CASSQVGGAYNEQFF.

J is TRBJ2-7 and V is TRBV5-1; 7 bases map to TRBD2. Germline V lookup: CDR1 SGHRS, CDR2 YFSETQ. This CDR3 comprises 13 residues. The trim removed 8 bases at V and 0 bases at J, leaving 5 bases unmatched. As DNA, the CDR3 is TGCGCCAGTGGGGGAGGGAGCTCCTACGAGCAGTACTTC. As protein: CASGGGSSYEQYF.

This chain joins TRBV18 and TRBJ2-5; D may be TRBD1 (6 bases). V was clipped by 6 bases and J by 2 bases, with 13 bases between them. Germline loops: CDR1 KGHSH, CDR2 LQKENI. CDR3 length equals 14 residues. CDR3 coding DNA: TGTGCCAGCTCTACAGGGAAGGGTCAAGAGACCCAGTACTTC. Encoded protein: CASSTGKGQETQYF.

The J gene is TRBJ2-6, the V gene TRBV2; either TRBD1 or TRBD2 may supply D (5 bases each). Germline values: CDR1 SNHLY, CDR2 FYNNEI. The V end lost 4 bases, the J end lost 0 bases, and 22 bases lay between the germline ends. The CDR3 totals 20 residues. The CDR3 is CASSVSREVGRSSGANVLTF. The CDR3 nucleotides are TGTGCCAGCAGTGTTAGTCGTGAAGTGGGACGGAGCTCTGGGGCCAACGTCCTGACTTTC.

Worth noting for this clone: Other DNA sequences in the same sample also yield this CDR3. V and J are TRBV6-1 and TRBJ1-2; 7 bases fit TRBD1. The CDR3 sequence is 15 residues long. CDR1 and CDR2 (germline): MNHNS, SASEGT. Unmatched junction bases numbered 7, after V lost 2 bases and J lost 4 bases. CDR3 region: CASSETGTVLYGYTF. DNA for the CDR3: TGTGCCAGCAGTGAAACTGGGACAGTGCTCTATGGCTACACCTTC.

This clone was found once. The rearrangement links TRBV4-2 to TRBJ1-4, with 8 bases aligning to TRBD1. In germline, CDR1 is LGHNA, CDR2 YNFKEQ. The CDR3 runs to 16 residues. V lost 0 bases, J lost 5 bases, and 5 bases stayed unmatched. Here the CDR3 DNA reads TGTGCCAGCAGCCAAGATGTTAACAGGGGGAATGAAAAACTGTTTTTT. Protein product: CASSQDVNRGNEKLFF.

The chain has TRBV29-1 and TRBJ2-7; TRBD1 is a possible D gene (5 bases). Germline V gene data show CDR1 as SQVTM and CDR2 as ANQGSEA. CDR3 length: 15 amino acids. V was trimmed by 5 bases and J by 5 bases, leaving 22 bases between them. CDR3 sequence: CSVREWVGVLDEQYF. CDR3 DNA sequence: TGCAGCGTTCGCGAGTGGGTAGGGGTGCTCGACGAGCAGTACTTC.

The genes are TRBV2 and TRBJ1-2; D call uncertain. Per germline, CDR1 SNHLY and CDR2 FYNNEI. Trimming took off 7 bases at V and 8 bases at J, with 11 bases between the two ends. This CDR3 is 11 amino acids long. CDR3 protein: CASTLYSGYTF. CDR3 sequence (DNA): TGTGCCAGCACCCTGTATTCGGGCTACACCTTC.

The CDR3 here is CASRQTGPGTEAFF. In DNA form, the CDR3 reads TGTGCCAGCAGACAGACAGGGCCGGGGACTGAAGCTTTCTTT. The chain links TRBV28 to TRBJ1-1; TRBD1 matches 7 bases. Germline V CDR1 and CDR2: MDHEN, SYDVKM. V was pared by 6 bases and J by 5 bases, with 9 bases of the junction left unmatched. This CDR3 comprises 14 residues.

The genes are TRBV6-7 and TRBJ2-7; a possible D gene is TRBD2 (5 bases). TRBV6-7 is an ORF for which the function is uncertain. CDR3 length: 14 residues. Deletions cut 4 bases from V and 6 bases from J, with 16 bases between. CDR3 nucleotides: TGTGCCAGCAGTTCCCCTAAAAGGACTCGCGAGCAGTACTTC. This translates into CASSSPKRTREQYF.

V gene TRBV7-9 combines with J gene TRBJ1-2, with D possibly matching TRBD1 (6 bases). Germline CDR1 SEHNR, CDR2 FQNEAQ (reference sequence). V was pared by 10 bases and J by 11 bases, with 35 bases between. There are 17 residues in the CDR3. The CDR3 is CAISKIRPGVPHPFYTF. In DNA, the CDR3 is TGTGCCATCTCAAAAATTCGACCAGGGGTCCCTCACCCCTTTTACACCTTC.

The rearrangement joins TRBV7-3 to TRBJ2-5; D remains unclear. The germline V gene has CDR1 SGHTA and CDR2 FQGTGA. Trimming left V 5 bases short and J 5 bases short, with 12 bases between. The CDR3 is 13 amino acids. CDR3 DNA: TGTGCCAGCAGCCAAACGCCTCGGGAGACCCAGTACTTC. It yields the protein CASSQTPRETQYF.

V and J are TRBV30 and TRBJ1-6; D remains ambiguous. Per germline, CDR1 GTSNPN and CDR2 SVGIG (reference sequence). The CDR3 covers 12 residues. V was shortened by 8 bases and J by 7 bases, with 12 bases between the two germline ends. The CDR3 protein is CALGRPNSPLHF. In DNA, the CDR3 is TGTGCCCTAGGACGGCCGAATTCACCCCTCCACTTT.

V usage is TRBV6-1 and J usage is TRBJ2-7, with D hard to call. CDR3 length: 13 amino acids. The V gene's germline CDR1 is MNHNS and CDR2 SASEGT. CDR3 region: CSLFPTNNYEQYF. CDR3 nucleotide sequence: TGTTCTTTATTCCCTACCAATAACTACGAGCAGTACTTC.

The chain employs TRBV27 and TRBJ1-5, with no clear D. Trimming took 2 bases from V and 4 from J, leaving 3 bases between them. The CDR3 loop spans 12 amino acids. Germline CDR1 MNHEY, CDR2 SMNVEV (reference sequence). The chain's CDR3 is CASSLINQPQHF. In nucleotides, the CDR3 is TGTGCCAGCAGTTTAATAAATCAGCCCCAGCATTTT.

V gene TRBV10-3 combines with J gene TRBJ2-2; 7 nucleotides line up with TRBD2. In germline, CDR1 is ENHRY, CDR2 SYGVKD. The CDR3 has 15 amino acids. Trimming cost V 8 bases and J 4 bases; bases outside gene matches: 10. The CDR3 DNA reads TGTGCCATCGCGGGGGACGGCGACTTCACCGGGGAGCTGTTTTTT. Its translation is CAIAGDGDFTGELFF.

The CDR3 sequence is CASSLGKETQYF. CDR3 bases: TGTGCCAGCAGCTTGGGGAAAGAGACCCAGTACTTC. This rearrangement joins TRBV5-6 to TRBJ2-5; the D is unclear. V was trimmed by 0 bases and J by 3 bases, leaving 3 bases between them. The length of the CDR3 is 12 residues. CDR1 SGHDT and CDR2 YYEEEE come from the germline V gene.

The chain couples TRBV2 to TRBJ1-1, with D uncertain. CDR3 length: 13 amino acids. The V end lost 4 bases, the J end lost 4 bases, and 10 bases lay between the germline ends. The germline V gene has CDR1 SNHLY and CDR2 FYNNEI. CDR3 residues: CASSGGYGTEAFF. In nucleotides, the CDR3 is TGTGCCAGCAGTGGGGGTTACGGCACTGAAGCTTTCTTT.